A single sample is the source of the 21 T cell receptor beta chains below, sequenced in a study of OX40 agonist ivuxolimab in advanced cancers. Assay used: immunoSEQ multiplex PCR; TCRdb lists only in-frame clones, some missing. The sample has tens of thousands of clones, about 80% seen once; the top ten hold 2% to 2.5%. The sequences come from CD4+ or CD8+ T cells sorted from blood, collected in a trial of the OX40 agonist ivuxolimab. These receptors were taken from an adult with an advanced solid tumor such as melanoma, head and neck, liver or kidney cancer.

The sample holds one count of this clone. This chain uses TRBV5-1 with TRBJ2-5; D remains unclear. Deletions cut 5 bases from V and 1 base from J, with 9 bases between. This CDR3 region has 13 residues. From germline, CDR1 is SGHRS and CDR2 YFSETQ. DNA of the CDR3: TGCGCCAGCAGACGAGGCAGCCAAGAGACCCAGTACTTC. Its translation is CASRRGSQETQYF. The full variable domain, with the rest looked up from reference TRBV5-1 and TRBJ2-5, is KAGVTQTPRYLIKTRGQQVTLSCSPISGHRSVSWYQQTPGQGLQFLFEYFSETQRNKGNFPGRFSGRQFSNSRSEMNVSTLELGDSALYLCASRRGSQETQYFGPGTRLLVL.

The chain combines TRBV7-9 with TRBJ2-2; TRBD1 matches 9 bases. Trimming at V came to 5 bases and at J to 7 bases, leaving 11 bases not matched to a gene. The CDR3 loop spans 16 amino acids. Germline assignment: CDR1 SEHNR and CDR2 FQNEAQ (reference sequence). The CDR3 nucleotides read TGTGCCAGCAGCGCTACCGGGACAGGGTCCGTCGGGGAGCTGTTTTTT. Amino acids: CASSATGTGSVGELFF.

The V gene is TRBV5-1, the J gene TRBJ1-2; D unresolved. The CDR3 has 13 amino acids. Per germline, CDR1 SGHRS and CDR2 YFSETQ. V shed 0 bases and J shed 8 bases, with 11 bases lying between them. The CDR3 protein is CASSLAPARGYTF. The CDR3 nucleotides read TGCGCCAGCAGCTTGGCTCCAGCTCGGGGCTACACCTTC.

V usage is TRBV5-1 and J usage is TRBJ1-4; 9 nucleotides match TRBD1. CDR3 length equals 17 residues. V dropped 4 bases and J dropped 8; count of bases not matched to a gene: 15. Germline loops: CDR1 SGHRS, CDR2 YFSETQ. CDR3 sequence (DNA): TGCGCCAGCAGCCCGGGGACAGGGAGTACGGCTCGGGAAAAACTGTTTTTT. Its protein product is CASSPGTGSTAREKLFF.

The J gene is TRBJ2-5, the V gene TRBV6-1; perhaps D is TRBD1 or TRBD2 (6 bases each). The J call may not be correct, given that the DNA end is closer to TRBJ2-7. The germline gives CDR1 MNHNS, CDR2 SASEGT. This CDR3 contains 17 residues. The chain's CDR3 is CASSAQTGALYPYEQYF. The CDR3 region has the DNA TGTGCCAGCAGTGCGCAAACGGGGGCCCTTTATCCCTACGAGCAGTACTTC.

This chain joins TRBV7-8 and TRBJ1-5, with TRBD1 matching over 9 bases. The germline V gene encodes CDR1 SGHVS and CDR2 FQNEAQ. V was pared by 5 bases and J by 9 bases, with 8 bases of the junction left unmatched. The CDR3 consists of 14 residues. Written as DNA, the CDR3 is TGTGCCAGCAGCCGGACAGGGGCCCCGGGGCCCCAGCATTTT. Protein product: CASSRTGAPGPQHF.

The chain uses TRBV28 and TRBJ1-3; D remains ambiguous. The CDR3 contains 14 residues. V was pared by 4 bases and J by 0 bases, with 7 bases between. From germline, CDR1 is MDHEN and CDR2 SYDVKM. The CDR3 loop is CASSSPGSGNTIYF. CDR3 in DNA: TGTGCCAGCAGTTCCCCAGGCTCTGGAAACACCATATATTTT.

This chain joins TRBV5-1 and TRBJ2-3; the D is unclear. With 4 bases removed from V and 1 base from J, the gap between germline ends came to 7 bases. Germline CDR1 is SGHRS and CDR2 is YFSETQ. The CDR3 length is 13 residues. The CDR3 region has the DNA TGCGCCAGCAGCCCTGTGGGCACAGATACGCAGTATTTT. It translates to CASSPVGTDTQYF.

J is TRBJ1-5 and V is TRBV12-2. TRBV12-2 is reported as a pseudogene. The CDR3 extends over 14 amino acids. This CDR3 is CASRFGGRNQPQHF. The CDR3 DNA sequence: TGTGCAAGTCGCTTTGGGGGACGGAATCAGCCCCAGCATTTT.

This chain joins TRBV28 and TRBJ1-5, with unresolved D. The CDR3 covers 14 residues. Trimming removed 5 bases from V and 2 bases from J, with 10 bases in between. Germline V gene sequence: CDR1 MDHEN, CDR2 SYDVKM. The CDR3 DNA reads as TGTGCCAGCAGTCACCAGGATGGCAATCAGCCCCAGCATTTT. Protein product: CASSHQDGNQPQHF. The full variable domain, in which reference TRBV28 and TRBJ1-5 provide the parts outside the CDR3, is DVKVTQSSRYLVKRTGEKVFLECVQDMDHENMFWYRQDPGLGLRLIYFSYDVKMKEKGDIPEGYSVSREKKERFSLILESASTNQTSMYLCASSHQDGNQPQHFGDGTRLSIL.

The CDR3 nucleotides are TGTGCCAGCAGCGTTCCCCGTATTTTCTACAATGAGCAGTTCTTC. This gives the protein CASSVPRIFYNEQFF. This sequence joins TRBV7-2 and TRBJ2-1; no definite D call. Germline V gene sequence: CDR1 SGHTA, CDR2 FQGNSA. The CDR3 totals 15 residues. The V and J ends lost 5 bases and 3 bases respectively, with 14 bases between them.

The chain recombines TRBV7-3 with TRBJ2-5; TRBD2 aligns across 12 bases. CDR1 and CDR2 from the germline V gene are SGHTA and FQGTGA. The V segment lost 6 bases and the J segment 5 bases; nucleotides outside the gene matches: 7. The CDR3 spans 15 residues. The CDR3 spells CASSRTSGMRETQYF. The DNA for the CDR3 is TGTGCCAGCAGTCGGACTAGCGGGATGAGGGAGACCCAGTACTTC.

CDR3 loop: CSVEPHGSGRGTQYF. In nucleotides, the CDR3 is TGCAGCGTTGAACCTCACGGGAGCGGGAGAGGGACCCAGTACTTC. V is TRBV29-1 and J is TRBJ2-5, with 8 positions matching TRBD2. The CDR3 has 15 residues. The junction had 12 bases not matched to a gene; V was cut back by 2 bases and J by 7 bases. Per the germline V gene, CDR1 is SQVTM and CDR2 is ANQGSEA.

This sequence joins TRBV5-4 and TRBJ2-7; the D call may be TRBD1 or TRBD2 (5 bases each). The germline V gene encodes CDR1 SGHNT and CDR2 YYREEE (reference sequence). V gave up 2 bases and J gave up 7 bases, with 13 bases separating them. This CDR3 has 13 amino acids. CDR3 nucleotides: TGTGCCAGCAGCTTAGGGGAGTTAGGGGAGCAGTACTTC. Its protein is CASSLGELGEQYF.

This clone has only one observation. V and J are TRBV11-1 and TRBJ1-6, with a tentative D call TRBD1 (5 bases). The CDR3 is made up of 15 amino acids. The germline V and J ends were trimmed by 4 bases and 11 bases, with 18 bases remaining between them. Per the germline V gene, CDR1 is SGHAT and CDR2 is FQDESV (reference sequence). CDR3 DNA sequence: TGTGCCAGCAGCTCCCGGAGGACCGGGGGGACACCCCTCCACTTT. It codes for CASSSRRTGGTPLHF.

There are a few counts of this clone. The chain recombines TRBV7-8 with TRBJ1-5; D is ambiguous. The CDR3 has 16 residues. V gave up 2 bases and J gave up 0 bases, with 11 bases separating them. Germline-derived CDR1 and CDR2 are SGHVS and FQNEAQ. The chain's CDR3 is CASSLTNFYSNQPQHF. CDR3 in DNA: TGTGCCAGCAGCTTAACCAACTTCTATAGCAATCAGCCCCAGCATTTT.

The DNA of the CDR3 is TGTGCCAGCAGTTACAAGACAGATACGCAGTATTTT. The encoded protein is CASSYKTDTQYF. The V call is TRBV6-6, the J call TRBJ2-3; D is undetermined. The germline V and J ends were trimmed by 2 bases and 3 bases, with 3 bases remaining between them. Germline V gene lookup returns CDR1 MNHNY and CDR2 SVGAGI (reference sequence). This CDR3 contains 12 residues.

This chain joins TRBV5-1 and TRBJ1-1; 10 bases agree with TRBD1. Germline V lookup: CDR1 SGHRS, CDR2 YFSETQ. After removal of 3 bases from V and 4 bases from J, the junction contained 6 bases not matched to a gene. The CDR3 covers 15 residues. CDR3 DNA: TGCGCCAGCAGCTACGGGACAGGGGTGGTCACTGAAGCTTTCTTT. The encoded protein is CASSYGTGVVTEAFF.

This rearrangement joins TRBV28 to TRBJ2-4, with 11 bases identical to TRBD2. Trimming removed 7 bases from V and 1 base from J; junction bases left unmatched: 3. Germline CDR1 reads MDHEN; CDR2 reads SYDVKM. CDR3 length equals 15 residues. CDR3 DNA sequence: TGTGCCAGCAAACTAGCGGGAGTTGCCAAAAACATTCAGTACTTC. This translates into CASKLAGVAKNIQYF. Full variable domain (missing parts from reference TRBV28 and TRBJ2-4): DVKVTQSSRYLVKRTGEKVFLECVQDMDHENMFWYRQDPGLGLRLIYFSYDVKMKEKGDIPEGYSVSREKKERFSLILESASTNQTSMYLCASKLAGVAKNIQYFGAGTRLSVL.

The chain's CDR3 is CASSLKGTGGHEQYF. The DNA for the CDR3 is TGTGCCAGCAGCTTAAAAGGGACAGGGGGCCACGAGCAGTACTTC. This chain connects TRBV7-3 to TRBJ2-7; 12 nucleotides line up with TRBD1. The J segment lost 5 bases and the V segment lost 1 base, leaving 3 bases of the junction unmatched. Germline V lookup: CDR1 SGHTA, CDR2 FQGTGA. The CDR3 length is 15 residues.

V usage is TRBV18 and J usage is TRBJ2-1, with 7 bases fitting TRBD1. V shed 0 bases and J 13 bases; nucleotides not matched to a gene: 6. This CDR3 is built from 13 residues. CDR1 and CDR2 (germline): KGHSH, LQKENI. CDR3 DNA sequence: TGTGCCAGCTCACCACCGGGTACAGGGGACCAGTTCTTC. Residues: CASSPPGTGDQFF.